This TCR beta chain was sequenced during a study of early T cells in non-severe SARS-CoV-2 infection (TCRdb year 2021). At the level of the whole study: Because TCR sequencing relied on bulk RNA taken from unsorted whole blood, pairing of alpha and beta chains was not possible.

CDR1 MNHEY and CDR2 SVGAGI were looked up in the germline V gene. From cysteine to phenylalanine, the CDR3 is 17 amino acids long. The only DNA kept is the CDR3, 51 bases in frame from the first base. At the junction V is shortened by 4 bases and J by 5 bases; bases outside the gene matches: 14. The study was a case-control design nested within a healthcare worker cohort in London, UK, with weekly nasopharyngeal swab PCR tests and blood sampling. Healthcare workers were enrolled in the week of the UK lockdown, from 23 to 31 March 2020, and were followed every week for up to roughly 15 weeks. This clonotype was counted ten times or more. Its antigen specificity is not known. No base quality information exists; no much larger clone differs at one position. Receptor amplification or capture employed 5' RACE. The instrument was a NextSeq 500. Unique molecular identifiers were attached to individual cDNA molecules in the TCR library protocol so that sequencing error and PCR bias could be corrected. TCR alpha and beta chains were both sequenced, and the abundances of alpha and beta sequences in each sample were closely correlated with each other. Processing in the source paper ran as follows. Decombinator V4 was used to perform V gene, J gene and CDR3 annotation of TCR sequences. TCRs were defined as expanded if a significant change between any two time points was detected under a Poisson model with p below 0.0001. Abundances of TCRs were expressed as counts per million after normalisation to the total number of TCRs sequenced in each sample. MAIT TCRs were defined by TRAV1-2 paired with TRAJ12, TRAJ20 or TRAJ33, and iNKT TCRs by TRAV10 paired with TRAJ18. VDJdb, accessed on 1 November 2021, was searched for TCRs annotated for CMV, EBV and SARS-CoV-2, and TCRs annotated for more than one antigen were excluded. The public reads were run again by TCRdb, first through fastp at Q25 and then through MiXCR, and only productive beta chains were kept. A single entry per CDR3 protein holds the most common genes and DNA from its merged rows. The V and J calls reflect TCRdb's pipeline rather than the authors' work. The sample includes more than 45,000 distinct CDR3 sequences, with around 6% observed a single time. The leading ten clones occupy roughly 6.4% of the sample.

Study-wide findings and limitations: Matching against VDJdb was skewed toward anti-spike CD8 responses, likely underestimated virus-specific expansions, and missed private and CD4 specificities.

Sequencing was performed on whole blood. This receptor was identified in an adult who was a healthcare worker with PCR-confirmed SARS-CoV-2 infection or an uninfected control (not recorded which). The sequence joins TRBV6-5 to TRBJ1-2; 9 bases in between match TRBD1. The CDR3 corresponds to CASSSLPTPGQGYGYTF. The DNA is TGTGCCAGCAGTTCGCTCCCTACTCCCGGACAGGGGTATGGCTACACCTTC.